Listed below are T cell receptor beta chains from one sample, sequenced in a study of blood T cell repertoires in COVID-19. TCRdb's copy holds only in-frame clones and misses some; the assay was immunoSEQ multiplex PCR. This sample has about 180,000 clones, with 70% to 90% found just once. Specimen: peripheral blood. Receptors were obtained from a man over 45 with active or convalescent COVID-19. Each CDR3 is given with its conserved first and last residue. The D gene is left open where the match is weak. Where a row states a size, it is once, few, many or the class of an expanded clone; other rows omit it.

abundance	d_gene	j_gene	v_gene	CDR3nt	CDR3aa
once	-	TRBJ1-2	TRBV4-2	TGTGCCAGCAGCCAAGGGTTTGCAGGGCGGGGTGGCTACACCTTC	CASSQGFAGRGGYTF
-	TRBD1	TRBJ2-5	TRBV18	TGTGCCAGCTCCCCTCCGGGACAGGGGGGTGAGACCCAGTACTTC	CASSPPGQGGETQYF
-	TRBD1	TRBJ1-2	TRBV5-6	TGTGCCAGCAGCTTAGCCGGGACAGGGTATCTAACCTTC	CASSLAGTGYLTF
-	-	TRBJ1-3	TRBV7-9	TGTGCCAGCAGCTTAGAACGGGGGGGCTCTGGAAACACCATATATTTT	CASSLERGGSGNTIYF
-	-	TRBJ1-2	TRBV3-1/TRBV3-2	TGTGCCAGCAGCCAAGTCGGGGAGCCGGGCTACACCTTC	CASSQVGEPGYTF
-	-	TRBJ2-2	TRBV21-1	TGTGCCAGCAGCAGAAGCGGGGGCCCCTGGGACACCGGGGAGCTGTTTTTT	CASSRSGGPWDTGELFF
-	-	TRBJ1-1	TRBV10-1	TGCGCCAGCAGTGAGCCAGGGGTGACTGAAGCTTTCTTT	CASSEPGVTEAFF
-	-	TRBJ2-1	TRBV3-1/TRBV3-2	TGTGCCAGCAGCCAAGGTGAGGGAATCGGGCAGTTCTTC	CASSQGEGIGQFF
-	-	TRBJ2-3	TRBV4-2	TGTGCCAGCAGCCAAGTTACACTCGGGGTGGACACAGATACGCAGTATTTT	CASSQVTLGVDTDTQYF
-	TRBD2	TRBJ2-3	TRBV19	TGTGCCAGTAGTCCTTCGGAACTAGCGGGCACAGATACGCAGTATTTT	CASSPSELAGTDTQYF
-	TRBD2	TRBJ2-1	TRBV5-1	TGCGCCAGCAGCTTGGGACTAGCCAATGAGCAGTTCTTC	CASSLGLANEQFF
-	-	TRBJ2-1	TRBV5-4	TGTGCCAGCAGCTTTACGTCCCGCCTCGGGGAGCAGTTCTTC	CASSFTSRLGEQFF
-	TRBD1	TRBJ2-1	TRBV25-1	TGTGCCAGCAGAGGCGGGTGGGGACAGGGGAGCAATGAGCAGTTCTTC	CASRGGWGQGSNEQFF